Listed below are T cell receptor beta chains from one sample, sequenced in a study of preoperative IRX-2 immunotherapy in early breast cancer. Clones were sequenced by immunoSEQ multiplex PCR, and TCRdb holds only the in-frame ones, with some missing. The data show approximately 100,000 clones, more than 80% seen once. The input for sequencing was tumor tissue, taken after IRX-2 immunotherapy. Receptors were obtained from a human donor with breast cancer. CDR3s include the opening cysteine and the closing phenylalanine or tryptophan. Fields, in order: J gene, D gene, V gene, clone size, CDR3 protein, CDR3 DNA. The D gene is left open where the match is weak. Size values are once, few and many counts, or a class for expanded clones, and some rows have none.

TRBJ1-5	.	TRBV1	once	CASSQETGGHQPQHF	TGCGCCAGCAGCCAAGAGACAGGGGGACATCAGCCCCAGCATTTT
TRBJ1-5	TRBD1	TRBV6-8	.	CASSRGQGDQPQHF	TGTGCCAGCAGTAGGGGACAGGGAGATCAGCCCCAGCATTTT
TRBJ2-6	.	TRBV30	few	CAWSGRGGAGANVLTF	TGTGCCTGGAGTGGCAGGGGAGGGGCTGGGGCCAACGTCCTGACTTTC
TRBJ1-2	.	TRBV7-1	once	CASSLSGYYGYTF	TGTGCCAGCAGCTTATCCGGATACTATGGCTACACCTTC
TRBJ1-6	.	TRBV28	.	CASLGQSNSPLHF	TGTGCCAGCCTCGGACAGAGTAATTCACCCCTCCACTTT
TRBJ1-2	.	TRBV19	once	CASTPGEGRYYGYTF	TGTGCCAGTACGCCCGGGGAGGGACGTTACTATGGCTACACCTTC
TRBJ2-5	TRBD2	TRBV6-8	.	CASTSGGRGETQYF	TGTGCCAGCACGAGCGGGGGCCGGGGAGAGACCCAGTACTTC
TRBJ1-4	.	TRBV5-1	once	CASSSQKGDEKLFF	TGCGCCAGCAGCTCACAAAAGGGGGATGAAAAACTGTTTTTT
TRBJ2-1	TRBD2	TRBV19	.	CASTKSGRAYNEQFF	TGTGCCAGTACTAAAAGCGGGAGGGCCTACAATGAGCAGTTCTTC
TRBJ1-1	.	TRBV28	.	CASSSPGGVPEAFF	TGTGCCAGCAGTTCCCCAGGAGGGGTTCCTGAAGCTTTCTTT